This T cell receptor (beta chain) was recorded in a study of CXCR3-negative and CXCR3-positive naive CD8 T cells. On this clonotype: The antigen remains unidentified.

CDR3 length: 16 amino acids. Germline V gives CDR1 LGHDT, CDR2 YNNKEL (reference sequence). Study results and caveats: When CXCR3-positive naive cells were set against CXCR3-negative naive cells, the former had more hydrophobic TRB CDR3s.

UMI labels and 5' RACE were used to prepare the TRB cDNA libraries. TCRdb reprocessed the 5' RACE reads, with one entry per CDR3 protein and no DNA. Its table lists some 140,000 distinct CDR3 sequences. The chain combines TRBV3-1 with TRBJ2-1; TCRdb returns TRBD1, unconfirmable since there is no DNA. This receptor was taken from a human donor in good health. Some clones in this sample may be carry-over from other donors' samples. The sequenced sample was naive CXCR3+ CD8+ T cells from blood. Regarding subset: CD45RO-CCR7+CD27+CD95- naive CD8+ T cells expressing CXCR3 (TNR3+). CDR3 amino acids: CASSQEWAGADNEQFF.